The source of this T cell receptor beta chain is a study of early T cells in non-severe SARS-CoV-2 infection (dated by TCRdb to about 2021). In terms of the full investigation: Because TCR sequencing was done on bulk RNA from unsorted whole blood, the alpha and beta chains could not be paired. Study-wide conclusions, independent of this receptor: VDJdb matching was skewed toward anti-spike CD8 responses and likely underestimated virus-specific expansions, missing private and CD4 specificities.

The library was generated by 5' RACE. These reads were obtained on a NextSeq 500. In the TCR library protocol, unique molecular identifiers were attached to individual cDNA molecules to correct for PCR bias and sequencing error. TCR alpha and beta chains were both sequenced, and the abundances of alpha and beta sequences in each sample were closely correlated with each other. On the authors' methods: Decombinator V4 was used to annotate TCR sequences for V gene, J gene and CDR3. Expanded TCRs were defined as changing significantly between any two time points under a Poisson model with p below 0.0001. Abundances of TCRs were expressed as counts per million after normalisation to the total number of TCRs sequenced in each sample. MAIT TCRs were defined by TRAV1-2 paired with TRAJ12, TRAJ20 or TRAJ33, and iNKT TCRs by TRAV10 paired with TRAJ18. VDJdb, accessed 1 November 2021, was searched for CMV, EBV and SARS-CoV-2 annotated TCRs, with TCRs annotated for multiple antigens excluded. TCRdb took the public reads, trimmed them with fastp at Q25, ran MiXCR for clone calling and kept in-frame beta chains. Here each entry gathers all rows of one CDR3 protein and keeps the most common genes and DNA. These V and J calls derive from TCRdb rather than the authors' analysis. Across this sample there are about 100,000 distinct CDR3 sequences, with around 12% seen only once. The ten top clones hold less than 8% of the sample.

Set within a cohort of healthcare workers in London, UK, this nested case-control study involved weekly PCR testing of nasopharyngeal swabs along with blood sampling. Healthcare workers were enrolled in the week of the UK lockdown, from 23 to 31 March 2020, and were followed every week for up to roughly 15 weeks. The CDR3 starts with the cysteine, ends with the phenylalanine, and has 15 residues. The read is trimmed to its CDR3 DNA, 45 bases read in frame from base 1. CDR1 is given as SGHAT and CDR2 as FQNNGV, both from the germline V gene. V and J are truncated by 5 bases and 0 bases respectively, leaving an intervening sequence of 10 bases. This clonotype has just a few counts. There is no known antigen for this receptor. Base qualities were left out, and no much larger clone turns up one base away.

Material for sequencing was whole blood. The V and J genes are TRBV11-2 and TRBJ1-4, with the D gene uncertain. The sequence derives from an adult who was a healthcare worker with PCR-confirmed SARS-CoV-2 infection or an uninfected control (not recorded which). The CDR3 reads CASSTNTATNEKLFF. DNA sequence: TGTGCCAGCAGCACAAATACTGCAACTAATGAAAAACTGTTTTTT.